The source of this T cell receptor beta chain is a study of CD8+CD57+ T cells in acquired aplastic anemia. TCR beta VDJ combinations and CDR3 sequences were profiled from genomic DNA. Using its own MiXCR run on the reads, TCRdb lists one record per CDR3 protein. This sample has approximately 190,000 distinct CDR3 sequences, with 64% found just once. After removal of 5 bases from V and 2 bases from J, the junction contained 2 bases not matched to a gene. Germline V gives CDR1 SEHNR, CDR2 FQNEAQ (reference sequence). CDR3 size: 15 residues. This clonotype came up a few times. Its antigen is not identified. General study findings and limits: Patients did not significantly differ from controls in CD8+ Simpson's diversity.

V usage is TRBV7-9 and J usage is TRBJ1-5, with 11 bases aligning to TRBD1. The specimen sequenced was sorted CD4+, CD8+, or CD8+CD57+ T cells (not recorded which) from PBMCs. This clonotype was sampled from a human donor with severe aplastic anemia or a healthy control (not recorded which). This chain's CDR3 is CASSGTGGRNQPQHF. DNA for the CDR3: TGTGCCAGCAGCGGGACAGGGGGACGCAATCAGCCCCAGCATTTT.